The 17 T cell receptor beta chains below were found in one sample sequenced in a study of blood T cell repertoires in COVID-19. Assay used: immunoSEQ multiplex PCR; TCRdb lists only in-frame clones, some missing. The sample includes about 110,000 clones, around 90% of them seen just once. The sequencing input was peripheral blood. The receptors shown here come from a woman aged 45-65 years with acute or convalescent COVID-19.

The rearrangement links TRBV5-6 to TRBJ2-7, with a weak D call TRBD2 (6 bases). Germline CDR1 and CDR2: SGHDT and YYEEEE. Deletions cut 1 base from V and 2 bases from J, with 16 bases between. The CDR3 spans 16 residues. CDR3 DNA sequence: TGTGCCAGCAGCTTGTGGGGAGGTGGGTATCCCTACGAGCAGTACTTC. It encodes CASSLWGGGYPYEQYF.

The chain employs TRBV11-2 and TRBJ2-7; D is possibly TRBD2 (7 bases). V was clipped by 4 bases and J by 5 bases, with 15 bases between them. The CDR3 length is 14 residues. Germline V lookup: CDR1 SGHAT, CDR2 FQNNGV. The DNA of the CDR3 is TGTGCCAGCAGCTCGACCTCGGGGGGCCACGAGCAGTACTTC. It specifies CASSSTSGGHEQYF.

The chain carries TRBV6-5 and TRBJ2-5; TRBD2 aligns across 7 bases. CDR1 MNHEY and CDR2 SVGAGI come from the germline V gene. J gave up 9 bases and V 10 bases, and 11 bases lay outside the gene matches. This CDR3 comprises 12 residues. The CDR3 protein is CATQEPAGAQYF. CDR3 coding DNA: TGTGCCACCCAGGAGCCTGCGGGGGCCCAGTACTTC.

The gene calls are TRBV19 and TRBJ1-1; D is uncertain. The V gene lost 1 base and the J gene lost 4 bases, with 13 bases spanning the gap. CDR3 length: 15 residues. Per germline, CDR1 LNHDA and CDR2 SQIVND (reference sequence). CDR3 protein: CASSIGPGMGTEAFF. The CDR3 region has the DNA TGTGCCAGTAGTATAGGCCCCGGGATGGGCACTGAAGCTTTCTTT.

The CDR3 loop reads CASSLGSQLANEQFF. The CDR3 bases are TGTGCCAGCAGCTTAGGATCGCAACTAGCGAATGAGCAGTTCTTC. V usage is TRBV7-2 and J usage is TRBJ2-1, with 7 bases lining up with TRBD2. The CDR3 sequence is 15 residues long. Looked up from germline, CDR1 is SGHTA and CDR2 is FQGNSA. V gave up 1 base and J gave up 7 bases; unmatched junction bases: 7.

The chain employs TRBV10-3 and TRBJ2-7; 8 nucleotides agree with TRBD1. Trimming removed 0 bases from V and 5 bases from J; junction bases left unmatched: 3. CDR1 and CDR2 (germline): ENHRY, SYGVKD. This CDR3 has 14 amino acids. The CDR3 sequence: CAISESEDRDEQYF. In DNA form, the CDR3 reads TGTGCCATCAGTGAGTCGGAGGACAGGGACGAGCAGTACTTC.

V is TRBV4-2 and J is TRBJ2-7, with TRBD2 matching over 7 bases. The CDR3 extends over 16 amino acids. V trimming: 0 bases; J trimming: 1 base; junction bases outside the gene matches: 6. The germline V gene has CDR1 LGHNA and CDR2 YNFKEQ. The CDR3 here is CASSQEVRGLSYEQYF. CDR3 DNA sequence: TGTGCCAGCAGCCAAGAGGTACGGGGACTATCCTACGAGCAGTACTTC.

The genes are TRBV5-1 and TRBJ1-2, with 7 bases that match TRBD1. V shed 3 bases and J 7 bases; nucleotides not matched to a gene: 3. The CDR3 has 12 amino acids. The germline V gene has CDR1 SGHRS and CDR2 YFSETQ. The CDR3, as DNA: TGCGCCAGCAGCTCAGGACAGGTTGGCTACACCTTC. This encodes CASSSGQVGYTF.

The CDR3 protein is CASSSRGSGNQPQHF. Written as DNA, the CDR3 is TGTGCCAGCAGTTCTCGGGGGTCGGGCAATCAGCCCCAGCATTTT. The chain has TRBV28 and TRBJ1-5; tentatively, D is TRBD1 (5 bases). The CDR3 spans 15 residues. Germline assignment: CDR1 MDHEN and CDR2 SYDVKM. Trimming left V 4 bases short and J 2 bases short, with 12 bases between.

This chain joins TRBV19 and TRBJ2-7; D unclear. Trimming removed 1 base at V and 0 bases at J, with 10 bases between. CDR3 length equals 15 residues. Per the germline V gene, CDR1 is LNHDA and CDR2 is SQIVND (reference sequence). The CDR3 reads CASSIGYQDSYEQYF. For the CDR3, the DNA is TGTGCCAGTAGTATAGGGTATCAGGACTCCTACGAGCAGTACTTC.

CDR3 nucleotide sequence: TGTGCCAGCAGTTACTCACAGGGCAGGGTCAAGTCACCCCTCCACTTT. Protein product: CASSYSQGRVKSPLHF. V gene TRBV6-5 combines with J gene TRBJ1-6, with D possibly matching TRBD1 (6 bases). The CDR3 sequence is 16 residues long. Germline CDR1 and CDR2: MNHEY and SVGAGI. V gave up 0 bases and J gave up 10 bases, with 16 bases separating them.

V and J are TRBV27 and TRBJ2-7; 8 nucleotides match TRBD1. The germline CDR1 and CDR2 sequences are MNHEY and SMNVEV (reference sequence). V lost 7 bases, J lost 4 bases, and 21 bases stayed unmatched. The CDR3 has 18 residues. The CDR3, as DNA: TGTGCCAGCACCAGAAGCCCGGGACAGGACCCTACCCCGTACGAGCAGTACTTC. Protein: CASTRSPGQDPTPYEQYF.

J is TRBJ2-1 and V is TRBV7-6; 7 bases agree with TRBD1. This CDR3 has 14 amino acids. The J segment lost 6 bases and the V segment lost 6 bases, leaving 8 bases of the junction unmatched. Per the germline V gene, CDR1 is SGHVS and CDR2 is FNYEAQ. CDR3 sequence: CASSHTGVGNEQFF. CDR3 DNA sequence: TGTGCCAGCAGTCACACAGGGGTAGGCAATGAGCAGTTCTTC. Complete variable domain (other parts from reference TRBV7-6 and TRBJ2-1): GAGVSQSPRYKVTKRGQDVALRCDPISGHVSLYWYRQALGQGPEFLTYFNYEAQQDKSGLPNDRFSAERPEGSISTLTIQRTEQRDSAMYRCASSHTGVGNEQFFGPGTRLTVL.

This chain uses TRBV9 with TRBJ1-3; D gene uncertain. The V gene lost 3 bases and the J gene lost 2 bases, with 15 bases spanning the gap. The CDR3 is made up of 16 amino acids. The germline V gene has CDR1 SGDLS and CDR2 YYNGEE. This CDR3 is CASSASTGIAGNTIYF. The CDR3 DNA reads TGTGCCAGCAGCGCCTCTACGGGGATCGCTGGAAACACCATATATTTT.

The J gene is TRBJ2-6, the V gene TRBV18, with TRBD1 matching 8 bases. The CDR3 has 18 residues. CDR1 is KGHSH, CDR2 LQKENI, per germline. V lost 0 bases to trimming and J lost 4 bases; unmatched junction nucleotides: 8. The CDR3 nucleotides are TGTGCCAGCTCACCACCCGGGACAGGCCCTCTGGGGGCCAACGTCCTGACTTTC. Encoded protein: CASSPPGTGPLGANVLTF.

The chain combines TRBV3-1 (or the pseudogene TRBV3-2) with TRBJ1-3; no clear D. The ends were cut back, 5 bases at V and 0 bases at J, with 14 bases in the middle. The germline V gene encodes CDR1 LGHDT and CDR2 YNNKEL (reference sequence). This CDR3 has 16 residues. CDR3 sequence reads: CASSKAAGLSGNTIYF. The CDR3 DNA reads TGTGCCAGCAGCAAAGCGGCGGGTCTCTCTGGAAACACCATATATTTT.

The count of this clone is one. The gene calls are TRBV5-1 and TRBJ2-7; D is perhaps TRBD1 (7 bases). CDR1 is SGHRS and CDR2 is YFSETQ in the germline V gene. The CDR3 extends over 14 amino acids. The germline V and J ends were trimmed by 4 bases and 3 bases, with 14 bases remaining between them. Here the CDR3 reads CASSLEGQYYEQYF. The CDR3 nucleotides read TGCGCCAGCAGCCTGGAGGGACAGTACTACGAGCAGTACTTC.